One sample yielded the 10 T cell receptor beta chains listed below, sequenced in a study of T cell clonotyping in hematopoietic cell transplantation. Using immunoSEQ multiplex PCR, the repertoire was profiled, and TCRdb retains in-frame clones only, with some absent. In the table there are under 45,000 clones, 90% to 95% of which are singletons. Time point meaning: recipient sample about 28 days before transplant, after cytoreduction. The sample consisted of peripheral blood mononuclear cells, taken before stem cell transplant. The receptors were gathered from a man aged 35 to 55 with chronic myeloid leukemia. Some clones in this sample may be carry-over from other donors' samples.

V usage is TRBV11-2 and J usage is TRBJ2-3; the D is unclear. This CDR3 is built from 17 residues. Trimming took off 2 bases at V and 0 bases at J, with 15 bases between the two ends. From germline, CDR1 is SGHAT and CDR2 FQNNGV. The CDR3 DNA sequence: TGTGCCAGCAGCTTAAGGTCAGCAGATACTAGCACAGATACGCAGTATTTT. It translates to CASSLRSADTSTDTQYF.

This clone has a single count. The DNA of the CDR3 is TGTGCCAGCAGACGTCGTACAGTCAGTCTCTACGAGCAGTACTTC. It translates to CASRRRTVSLYEQYF. The chain links TRBV6-5 to TRBJ2-7; D uncertain. CDR1 and CDR2 (germline): MNHEY, SVGAGI. The CDR3 runs to 15 residues. V shed 6 bases and J shed 3 bases, with 18 bases lying between them.

The rearrangement joins TRBV28 to TRBJ1-1, with unresolved D. V was cut by 3 bases and J by 1 base, with 9 bases left in between. Germline V lookup: CDR1 MDHEN, CDR2 SYDVKM. The CDR3 is 14 amino acids. The chain's CDR3 is CASSFSTANTEAFF. The CDR3 DNA follows: TGTGCCAGCAGTTTCTCGACCGCGAACACTGAAGCTTTCTTT.

V is TRBV19 and J is TRBJ1-4, with D perhaps TRBD1 (5 bases). The CDR3 runs to 13 residues. Trimming removed 6 bases from V and 8 bases from J, with 13 bases in between. The germline CDR1 and CDR2 sequences are LNHDA and SQIVND (reference sequence). In DNA, the CDR3 is TGTGCCAGTAGAGGGGCCTCTGACGAAAAACTGTTTTTT. It specifies CASRGASDEKLFF.

This rearrangement joins TRBV5-1 to TRBJ2-5, with 8 bases lining up with TRBD1. Germline V lookup: CDR1 SGHRS, CDR2 YFSETQ. This CDR3 comprises 16 residues. J was trimmed by 3 bases and V by 3 bases; bases with no gene match: 10. CDR3 DNA sequence: TGCGCCAGCAGCTCTCAGGGGGCAAGACCAGAAGAGACCCAGTACTTC. The encoded protein is CASSSQGARPEETQYF. Variable domain in full (rest from reference TRBV5-1 and TRBJ2-5): KAGVTQTPRYLIKTRGQQVTLSCSPISGHRSVSWYQQTPGQGLQFLFEYFSETQRNKGNFPGRFSGRQFSNSRSEMNVSTLELGDSALYLCASSSQGARPEETQYFGPGTRLLVL.

J is TRBJ1-3 and V is TRBV6-5; no clear D. This CDR3 has 15 amino acids. The V end was cut by 2 bases, the J end by 2 bases, with 10 bases between. Looked up from germline, CDR1 is MNHEY and CDR2 is SVGAGI. DNA for the CDR3: TGTGCCAGCAGTTACAGAGGGAAGGCTGGAAACACCATATATTTT. This translates into CASSYRGKAGNTIYF.

The V gene is TRBV10-3, the J gene TRBJ1-6; maybe TRBD1 (5 bases). This CDR3 is built from 13 residues. V was pared by 3 bases and J by 11 bases, with 11 bases between. Germline CDR1 reads ENHRY; CDR2 reads SYGVKD. The CDR3 sequence is CAISDGAAAPLHF. The CDR3 nucleotides read TGTGCCATCAGTGACGGGGCAGCGGCACCCCTCCACTTT.

The rearrangement links TRBV27 to TRBJ2-7; 7 nucleotides match TRBD1. Germline loops: CDR1 MNHEY, CDR2 SMNVEV (reference sequence). The V segment lost 7 bases and the J segment 3 bases; nucleotides outside the gene matches: 12. This CDR3 is 15 amino acids long. This CDR3 reads CASNTATAGGYEQYF. The DNA for the CDR3 is TGTGCCAGCAACACCGCGACAGCAGGGGGCTACGAGCAGTACTTC.

Only one count was recorded for this clone. V usage is TRBV4-2 and J usage is TRBJ2-1, with D possibly being TRBD1 or TRBD2 (5 bases each). Germline values: CDR1 LGHNA, CDR2 YNFKEQ. The V end was cut by 4 bases, the J end by 12 bases, with 22 bases between. The CDR3 runs to 15 residues. This CDR3 is CASSLYFSRDALQFF. The CDR3 DNA reads as TGTGCCAGCAGCCTTTACTTTTCCCGGGACGCCCTGCAGTTCTTC.

This chain joins TRBV6-5 and TRBJ2-5, with 7 bases identical to TRBD2. V gave up 1 base and J gave up 3 bases; unmatched junction bases: 5. This CDR3 has 15 amino acids. CDR1 and CDR2 from the germline V gene are MNHEY and SVGAGI. The CDR3 spells CASSYFASGKETQYF. DNA of the CDR3: TGTGCCAGCAGTTACTTCGCTAGCGGCAAAGAGACCCAGTACTTC.